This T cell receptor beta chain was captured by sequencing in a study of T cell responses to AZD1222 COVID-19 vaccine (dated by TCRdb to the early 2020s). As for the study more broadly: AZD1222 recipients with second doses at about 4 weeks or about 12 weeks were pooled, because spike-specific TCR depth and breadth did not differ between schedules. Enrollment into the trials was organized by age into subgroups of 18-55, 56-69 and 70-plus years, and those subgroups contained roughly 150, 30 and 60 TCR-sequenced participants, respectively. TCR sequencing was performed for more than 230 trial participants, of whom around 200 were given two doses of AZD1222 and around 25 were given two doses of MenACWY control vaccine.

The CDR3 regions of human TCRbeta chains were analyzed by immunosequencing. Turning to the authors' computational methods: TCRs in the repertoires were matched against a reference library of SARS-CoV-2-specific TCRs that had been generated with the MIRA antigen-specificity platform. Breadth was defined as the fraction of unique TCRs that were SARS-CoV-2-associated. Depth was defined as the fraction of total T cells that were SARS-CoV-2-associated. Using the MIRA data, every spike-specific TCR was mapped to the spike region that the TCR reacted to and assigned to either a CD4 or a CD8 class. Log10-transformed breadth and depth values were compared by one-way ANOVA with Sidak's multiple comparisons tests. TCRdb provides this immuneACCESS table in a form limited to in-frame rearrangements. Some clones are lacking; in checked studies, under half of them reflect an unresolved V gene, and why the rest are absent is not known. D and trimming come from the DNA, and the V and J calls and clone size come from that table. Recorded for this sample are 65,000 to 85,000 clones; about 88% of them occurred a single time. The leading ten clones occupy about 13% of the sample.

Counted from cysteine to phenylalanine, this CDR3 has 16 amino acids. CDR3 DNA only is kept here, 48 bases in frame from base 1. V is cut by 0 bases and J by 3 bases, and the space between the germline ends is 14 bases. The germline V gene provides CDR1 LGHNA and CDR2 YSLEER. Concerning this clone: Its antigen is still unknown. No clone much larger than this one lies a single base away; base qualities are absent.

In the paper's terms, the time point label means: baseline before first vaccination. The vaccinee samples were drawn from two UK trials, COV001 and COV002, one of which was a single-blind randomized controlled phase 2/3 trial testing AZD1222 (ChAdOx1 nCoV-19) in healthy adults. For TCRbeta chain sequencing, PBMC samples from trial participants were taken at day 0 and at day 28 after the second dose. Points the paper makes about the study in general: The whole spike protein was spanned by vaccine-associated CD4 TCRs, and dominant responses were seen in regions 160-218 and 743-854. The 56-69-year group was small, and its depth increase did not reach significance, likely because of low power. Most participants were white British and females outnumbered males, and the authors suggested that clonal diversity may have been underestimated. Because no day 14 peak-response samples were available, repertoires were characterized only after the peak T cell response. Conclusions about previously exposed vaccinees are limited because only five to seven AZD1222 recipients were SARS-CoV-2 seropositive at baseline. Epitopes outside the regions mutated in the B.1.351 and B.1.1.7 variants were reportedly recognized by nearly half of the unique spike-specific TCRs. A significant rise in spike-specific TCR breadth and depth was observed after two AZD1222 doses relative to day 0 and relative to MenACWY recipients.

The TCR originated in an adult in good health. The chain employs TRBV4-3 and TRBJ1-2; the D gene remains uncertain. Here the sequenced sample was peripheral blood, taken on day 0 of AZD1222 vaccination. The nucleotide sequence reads TGCGCCAGCAGCCAAGATAGGTCTGGGCCTTACTATGGCTACACCTTC. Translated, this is CASSQDRSGPYYGYTF.